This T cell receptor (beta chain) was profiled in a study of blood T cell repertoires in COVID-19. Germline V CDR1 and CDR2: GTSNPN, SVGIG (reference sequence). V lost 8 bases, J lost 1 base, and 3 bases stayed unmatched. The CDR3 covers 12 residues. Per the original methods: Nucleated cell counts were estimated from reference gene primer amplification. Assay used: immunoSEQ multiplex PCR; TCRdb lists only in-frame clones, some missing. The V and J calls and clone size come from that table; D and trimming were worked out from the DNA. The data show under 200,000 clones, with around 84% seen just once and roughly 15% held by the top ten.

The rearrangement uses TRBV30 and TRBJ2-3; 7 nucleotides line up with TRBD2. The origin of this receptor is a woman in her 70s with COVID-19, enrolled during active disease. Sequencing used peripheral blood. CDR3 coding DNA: TGTGCCCGCGGGAGCCGCACAGATACGCAGTATTTT. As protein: CARGSRTDTQYF.